These T cell receptor beta chains were read from a single sample in a study of cytomegalovirus exposure and HLA in healthy donors. The table came from immunoSEQ multiplex PCR; TCRdb's copy has only in-frame clones and leaves some out. The table shows some 150,000 clones, with around 9.7% occurring only once. Sequencing input: PBMCs. The origin of the receptors is a man aged 45 to 65 in good health and CMV-seronegative. The CDR3 runs from the conserved cysteine through the conserved F or W. D genes are given only for firm matches. Size is stated for part of the rows, as once, few or many counts, or as a class when the clone is expanded.

>-|TRBV9|TRBJ1-2|-
TGTGCCAGCAGCGCCCAGATATCCTATGGCTACACCTTC
CASSAQISYGYTF
>few|TRBV7-6|TRBJ1-1|-
TGTGCCAGCAGCTTAGAAGGGGCGGCCAACACTGAAGCTTTCTTT
CASSLEGAANTEAFF
>-|TRBV30|TRBJ2-7|-
TGTGCCTGGGGTAACCTGCGGCAGTACTTC
CAWGNLRQYF
>few|TRBV29-1|TRBJ2-3|-
TGCAGCGTTGCACAGGTGACAGATACGCAGTATTTT
CSVAQVTDTQYF
>-|TRBV6-5|TRBJ2-7|-
TGTGCCAGCAGCAGGAGGGGAGGGGGAGGCAACGAGCAGTACTTC
CASSRRGGGGNEQYF
>few|TRBV29-1|TRBJ1-3|-
TGCAGCGGAGTCACTTCTGGAAACACCATATATTTT
CSGVTSGNTIYF
>-|TRBV7-9|TRBJ1-4|-
TGTGCCAGCAGCTTAGGCCAGGGTGTGGGAAAACTGTTTTTT
CASSLGQGVGKLFF
>-|TRBV5-1|TRBJ2-7|-
TGCGCCAGCAGCTTGGCCGTTAGCTCCTACGAGCAGTACTTC
CASSLAVSSYEQYF
>-|TRBV5-1|TRBJ2-1|TRBD2
TGCGCCAGCAGCTTGCAGGACCGCGGGAGGGCCTTCAATGAGCAGTTCTTC
CASSLQDRGRAFNEQFF
>-|TRBV16|TRBJ1-4|TRBD1
TGTGCCAGCAGCTCCGACAGGGAATGGGAGGAAAAACTGTTTTTT
CASSSDREWEEKLFF
>few|TRBV5-1|TRBJ2-3|TRBD1
TGCGCCAGCAGCTTGGATTTCAGGGGGCTTGATACGCAGTATTTT
CASSLDFRGLDTQYF
>few|TRBV7-2|TRBJ2-5|-
TGTGCCAGCAGCTCAGGACAGACGGAGACCCAGTACTTC
CASSSGQTETQYF
>-|TRBV2|TRBJ2-7|TRBD2
TGTGCCAGCAGTGATGGGTTTAGCGGGAGCGAGCAGTACTTC
CASSDGFSGSEQYF
>-|TRBV2|TRBJ2-5|TRBD2
TGTGCCAGCAGTTCCGGGGGGGCCGGGAAGACCCAGTACTTC
CASSSGGAGKTQYF
>-|TRBV19|TRBJ2-7|TRBD2
TGTGCCAGTAGTCTCCTAGCGGACCTACGCGGCGAGCAGTACTTC
CASSLLADLRGEQYF
>few|TRBV20-1|TRBJ1-2|-
TGCAGTGCACTTAACTATGGCTACACCTTC
CSALNYGYTF
>few|TRBV5-1|TRBJ2-3|TRBD2
TGCGCCAGCACTTTGAGCGGGGTTCGCAACACAGATACGCAGTATTTT
CASTLSGVRNTDTQYF
>few|TRBV7-9|TRBJ1-1|TRBD1
TGTGCCAGCACCTTTGACAGGGCCACTGAAGCTTTCTTT
CASTFDRATEAFF
>few|TRBV5-6|TRBJ2-3|TRBD2
TGTGCCAGCAGCTTGATTAGCGGGAGTGCAGATACGCAGTATTTT
CASSLISGSADTQYF
>-|TRBV10-3|TRBJ2-3|TRBD2
TGTGCCATCAACGACCTTCTCGAGCGGGGGAGCACAGATACGCAGTATTTT
CAINDLLERGSTDTQYF
>-|TRBV5-5|TRBJ1-1|-
TGTGCCAGCAGATTGGGATGGTCGGACACTGAAGCTTTCTTT
CASRLGWSDTEAFF
>-|TRBV9|TRBJ2-5|TRBD2
TGTGCCAGCAGCGTAGTGGGGACTAGCGGGGGAGAGACCCAGTACTTC
CASSVVGTSGGETQYF
>few|TRBV30|TRBJ1-2|TRBD1
TGTGCCTGGAGTGTACTCCTAGGGGGCTCCTATGGCTACACCTTC
CAWSVLLGGSYGYTF
>-|TRBV7-2|TRBJ1-1|-
TGTGCCAGCAGCTTAGAGGTGACTTCGAACACTGAAGCTTTCTTT
CASSLEVTSNTEAFF
>-|TRBV5-6|TRBJ2-1|-
TGTGCCAGCAGCTCGCGCCATGAGCAGTTCTTC
CASSSRHEQFF
>-|TRBV6-1|TRBJ2-1|TRBD1
TGTGCCAGCAGTGAATCAGGGGGCGCATTGAATGAGCAGTTCTTC
CASSESGGALNEQFF
>-|TRBV19|TRBJ2-1|-
TGTGCCAGTAGTATAGATCAGGGGCGGGAGTTGGCTGAGCAGTTCTTC
CASSIDQGRELAEQFF
>few|TRBV7-9|TRBJ1-1|-
TGTGCCAGCAGCTCCCACGGGGGGGGGCCTGAAGCTTTCTTT
CASSSHGGGPEAFF
>few|TRBV4-1|TRBJ2-5|TRBD2
TGCGCCAGCAGCCAACCTACTAGCGGGGGGGCCAGAGCAATTCAAGAGACCCAGTACTTC
CASSQPTSGGARAIQETQYF
>few|TRBV29-1|TRBJ2-7|TRBD1
TGCAGCGCCTGGACAGGCGACATAAACTACGAGCAGTACTTC
CSAWTGDINYEQYF
>few|TRBV7-9|TRBJ2-6|TRBD1
TGTGCCAGCAGCTTCCCTCGGACAGGGGCTATCTCTGGGGCCAACGTCCTGACTTTC
CASSFPRTGAISGANVLTF
>few|TRBV4-2|TRBJ1-3|TRBD1
TGTGCCAGCAGCCCGACAGGGGATGTAGACACCATATATTTT
CASSPTGDVDTIYF
>-|TRBV5-1|TRBJ2-4|-
TGCGCCAGCAGCCCGGACTTTCCCCGAGCCAAAAACATTCAGTACTTC
CASSPDFPRAKNIQYF
>-|TRBV14|TRBJ1-6|-
TGTGCCAGCAGCCAAGAGCGGGTCTGGGGTTCACCCCTCCACTTT
CASSQERVWGSPLHF
>-|TRBV7-2|TRBJ2-4|TRBD2
TGTGCCAGCAGCTTGGGACTAGCTCGAGCCAAGAACATTCAGTACTTC
CASSLGLARAKNIQYF
>-|TRBV19|TRBJ1-3|TRBD1
TGTGCCAGTAGTCTCATAACACCCTCGGACAGGGTAACTGGAAACACCATATATTTT
CASSLITPSDRVTGNTIYF
>few|TRBV10-3|TRBJ2-7|TRBD2
TGTGCCATCGCAGACGGGGAGGGCCTAGGGTACGAGCAGTACTTC
CAIADGEGLGYEQYF
>few|TRBV9|TRBJ2-5|-
TGTGCCAGCAGCGCCAGGACTGGGGTGGAGACCCAGTACTTC
CASSARTGVETQYF
>few|TRBV27|TRBJ1-5|TRBD1
TGTGCCAGCAGTGACACCCGATCGGGACAGGGGTCCAAGCCCCAGCATTTT
CASSDTRSGQGSKPQHF
>-|TRBV27|TRBJ1-1|TRBD1
TGTGCCAGCAGTCCAGCCACCCGGGACAGGGGAGACCACACTGAAGCTTTCTTT
CASSPATRDRGDHTEAFF
>few|TRBV19|TRBJ2-2|-
TGTGCCAGTAGTGACAACCGGGAGCCGAACACCGGGGAGCTGTTTTTT
CASSDNREPNTGELFF
>-|TRBV19|TRBJ2-5|-
TGTGCCAGTAGGATAGGGCACGGAGGGGAGACCCAGTACTTC
CASRIGHGGETQYF
>-|TRBV18|TRBJ2-3|-
TGTGCCAGCTGGACGGGGGATACGCAGTATTTT
CASWTGDTQYF
>-|TRBV30|TRBJ1-4|-
TGTGCCTGGCTGCCCCAGCGTGGAAATGAAAAACTGTTTTTT
CAWLPQRGNEKLFF
>-|TRBV14|TRBJ1-2|-
TGTGCCAGCAGCCGGAACCTCAGGAATACTAACTATGGCTACACCTTC
CASSRNLRNTNYGYTF
>few|TRBV4-2|TRBJ2-1|-
TGTGCCAGCAGCCAATACCGGGACAATGAGCAGTTCTTC
CASSQYRDNEQFF
>few|TRBV5-1|TRBJ1-4|-
TGCGCCAGCAGCTTGGCGGCGGGAGAAAAACTGTTTTTT
CASSLAAGEKLFF
>few|TRBV28|TRBJ1-2|TRBD1
TGTGCCAGCAGTTCCCGACAGGGCCTTAACTATGGCTACACCTTC
CASSSRQGLNYGYTF
>-|TRBV9|TRBJ2-2|-
TGTGCCAGCAGCGTAGAAACAGGGTGGGGCGGGGAGCTGTTTTTT
CASSVETGWGGELFF
>few|TRBV6-4|TRBJ2-3|TRBD2
TGTGCCAGCAGTGCCTTAGCGGGAGCCGGCGCAGATACGCAGTATTTT
CASSALAGAGADTQYF
>few|TRBV19|TRBJ2-1|TRBD1
TGTGCCAGTAGTACCCCGAGGCAGGGACAGAGCAATGAGCAGTTCTTC
CASSTPRQGQSNEQFF
>-|TRBV29-1|TRBJ1-2|-
TGCAGCGCCGTGGCAGGAGGCTATGGCTACACCTTC
CSAVAGGYGYTF
>-|TRBV6-5|TRBJ1-5|TRBD1
TGTGCCAGCACCTGCCCCGAGACAGGGGATCAGCCCCAGCATTTT
CASTCPETGDQPQHF
>-|TRBV28|TRBJ1-2|-
TGTGCCAGCACCAGTCGAGGAGGGGTGAACTATGGCTACACCTTC
CASTSRGGVNYGYTF
>few|TRBV5-4|TRBJ2-2|TRBD2
TGTGCCAGCAGCAGAAGCGGGGAGAACACCGGGGAGCTGTTTTTT
CASSRSGENTGELFF